This is a list of T cell receptor beta chains from one sample in a study of cytomegalovirus exposure and HLA in healthy donors. The data were produced by immunoSEQ multiplex PCR, yet TCRdb's version contains in-frame clones alone and is incomplete. The sample holds more than 150,000 clones, roughly nine tenths seen once. Sequencing was performed on PBMCs. The origin of the receptors is a girl under three years old in good health and CMV-seronegative. The CDR3 runs from the conserved cysteine through the conserved F or W. The D gene is left open where the match is weak. Size values are once, few and many counts, or a class for expanded clones, and some rows have none.

clone_size	d_call	v_call	j_call	cdr3_aa	cdr3_nt
NA	TRBD2	TRBV10-3	TRBJ2-1	CAISEGLAGVMSYNEQFF	TGTGCCATCAGTGAGGGACTAGCGGGAGTAATGTCCTACAATGAGCAGTTCTTC
once	NA	TRBV7-6	TRBJ2-1	CASSPTGFAHEQFF	TGTGCCAGCAGCCCTACAGGGTTTGCCCATGAGCAGTTCTTC
NA	NA	TRBV27	TRBJ2-2	CATRRSPTGELFF	TGTGCCACCAGACGGAGCCCCACCGGGGAGCTGTTTTTT
NA	NA	TRBV14	TRBJ2-1	CASSPTLAQSSYNEQFF	TGTGCCAGCAGCCCTACTCTAGCTCAGAGCTCCTACAATGAGCAGTTCTTC
NA	NA	TRBV27	TRBJ2-2	CASSLSQDTSRGELFF	TGTGCCAGCAGTTTATCTCAGGACACCTCGAGGGGGGAGCTGTTTTTT
NA	TRBD2	TRBV6-6	TRBJ2-7	CASRAGGPFYEQYF	TGTGCCAGCAGAGCGGGAGGGCCGTTTTACGAGCAGTACTTC
NA	NA	TRBV9	TRBJ2-7	CASSVDPGATYEQYF	TGTGCCAGCAGCGTAGACCCAGGCGCCACCTACGAGCAGTACTTC
NA	TRBD2	TRBV9	TRBJ2-5	CASSRGLAGGIETQYF	TGTGCCAGCAGCCGTGGACTAGCGGGGGGGATAGAGACCCAGTACTTC
NA	TRBD1	TRBV23-1	TRBJ1-1	CASTPTGANTEAFF	TGCGCCAGCACCCCGACAGGGGCGAACACTGAAGCTTTCTTT
NA	NA	TRBV23-1	TRBJ2-7	CASTLRGYEQYF	TGCGCCAGCACCTTACGAGGCTACGAGCAGTACTTC
once	NA	TRBV13	TRBJ2-1	CASSASGLPSYNEQFF	TGTGCCAGCAGCGCCTCAGGGCTGCCCTCCTACAATGAGCAGTTCTTC
NA	NA	TRBV11-2	TRBJ2-7	CASSFRGTTDYEQYF	TGTGCCAGCAGCTTTAGGGGGACTACCGACTACGAGCAGTACTTC
NA	TRBD1	TRBV15	TRBJ1-1	CATTGTGVPWDEAFF	TGTGCCACCACCGGGACAGGAGTTCCGTGGGATGAAGCTTTCTTT
once	NA	TRBV2	TRBJ1-2	CASSPTDHGYTF	TGTGCCAGCAGTCCGACAGATCATGGCTACACCTTC
NA	TRBD2	TRBV5-3	TRBJ2-7	CARSCARTSGREQYF	TGTGCCAGAAGCTGCGCGAGGACTAGCGGGAGGGAGCAGTACTTC
NA	TRBD1	TRBV4-2	TRBJ2-7	CASSQEPPGTEAYEQYF	TGTGCCAGCAGCCAAGAACCTCCTGGGACAGAGGCCTACGAGCAGTACTTC
NA	NA	TRBV4-3	TRBJ2-3	CASSQVQAEDTQYF	TGCGCCAGCAGCCAAGTCCAAGCTGAGGATACGCAGTATTTT
NA	TRBD1	TRBV6-5	TRBJ2-7	CASRPTGGDEQYF	TGTGCCAGCAGGCCTACAGGGGGCGACGAGCAGTACTTC
NA	NA	TRBV30	TRBJ2-7	CAWRESYEQYF	TGTGCCTGGAGGGAGAGTTACGAGCAGTACTTC
NA	TRBD1	TRBV9	TRBJ2-7	CASSARGQGVYEQYF	TGTGCCAGCAGCGCCAGGGGACAGGGAGTATACGAGCAGTACTTC
NA	TRBD1	TRBV6-5	TRBJ2-7	CASSYSGQGSYEQYF	TGTGCCAGCAGTTACTCGGGACAGGGGTCCTACGAGCAGTACTTC
NA	NA	TRBV19	TRBJ1-2	CASSYLRGNGYTF	TGTGCCAGTTCTTACTTGAGAGGGAATGGCTACACCTTC
NA	NA	TRBV27	TRBJ1-1	CASSFTQGGTEAFF	TGTGCCAGCAGTTTTACCCAGGGAGGCACTGAAGCTTTCTTT
NA	NA	TRBV25-1	TRBJ1-1	CASSVQVNTEAFF	TGTGCCAGCAGTGTACAGGTGAACACTGAAGCTTTCTTT
NA	NA	TRBV7-2	TRBJ1-2	CASSRSGLVRDYTF	TGTGCCAGCAGCCGATCAGGGCTTGTAAGGGACTACACCTTC
NA	NA	TRBV7-2	TRBJ2-5	CASSLMGAGETQYF	TGTGCCAGCAGCTTAATGGGGGCGGGAGAGACCCAGTACTTC
NA	NA	TRBV30	TRBJ2-3	CAWSFKSGTQYF	TGTGCCTGGAGTTTTAAGTCGGGTACGCAGTATTTT
NA	NA	TRBV5-1	TRBJ1-5	CASSLAQCRDQPQHF	TGCGCCAGCAGCTTGGCCCAATGCCGGGATCAGCCCCAGCATTTT
NA	TRBD1	TRBV27	TRBJ1-1	CASSWDRGPTEAFF	TGTGCCAGCAGTTGGGACAGGGGGCCCACTGAAGCTTTCTTT
NA	TRBD1	TRBV27	TRBJ1-2	CASSTRGAGGDGYTF	TGTGCCAGCAGCACCCGTGGGGCAGGGGGAGATGGCTACACCTTC
NA	NA	TRBV4-1	TRBJ1-1	CASSPSRGVSPMNTEAFF	TGCGCCAGCAGCCCAAGTCGGGGAGTTTCTCCCATGAACACTGAAGCTTTCTTT
NA	NA	TRBV5-4	TRBJ2-7	CASSLAPDRSSYEQYF	TGTGCCAGCAGCTTGGCACCCGACAGGAGCTCCTACGAGCAGTACTTC
NA	NA	TRBV18	TRBJ2-5	CASSPRRQETQYF	TGTGCCAGCTCACCAAGGCGGCAGGAGACCCAGTACTTC
NA	NA	TRBV7-7	TRBJ2-5	CASSLADQGHETQYF	TGTGCCAGCAGCTTAGCAGACCAGGGTCACGAGACCCAGTACTTC
NA	NA	TRBV5-1	TRBJ2-1	CASSLDGYNEQFF	TGCGCCAGCAGCTTGGACGGGTACAATGAGCAGTTCTTC
NA	NA	TRBV13	TRBJ1-1	CASSLIPTDSNTEAFF	TGTGCCAGCAGCTTAATCCCCACGGACAGTAACACTGAAGCTTTCTTT
once	TRBD2	TRBV7-2	TRBJ2-1	CASSLVSGGAYSEQFF	TGTGCCAGCAGCTTAGTTAGCGGGGGGGCCTACAGTGAGCAGTTCTTC
once	NA	TRBV29-1	TRBJ1-2	CSVEGGNGYTF	TGCAGCGTTGAAGGGGGCAATGGCTACACCTTC
few	TRBD1	TRBV5-1	TRBJ2-7	CASSAGTGGSEQYF	TGCGCCAGCAGCGCCGGGACAGGGGGGAGCGAGCAGTACTTC
few	NA	TRBV4-1	TRBJ1-1	CASSQSIGFGGSF	TGCGCCAGCAGCCAGAGCATCGGGTTCGGGGGGAGTTTT
NA	TRBD2	TRBV5-1	TRBJ2-1	CASSTGLAGIGYNEQFF	TGCGCCAGCAGCACCGGACTAGCGGGAATTGGGTACAATGAGCAGTTCTTC
NA	NA	TRBV5-1	TRBJ1-4	CASSPLATNEKLFF	TGCGCCAGCAGTCCCCTAGCAACTAATGAAAAACTGTTTTTT
NA	TRBD2	TRBV25-1	TRBJ2-3	CASSEGLKRGGLTDTQYF	TGTGCCAGCAGTGAGGGACTCAAGCGGGGGGGCCTCACAGATACGCAGTATTTT
once	NA	TRBV15	TRBJ2-5	CATSRGLGETQYF	TGTGCCACCAGCAGGGGGCTGGGGGAGACCCAGTACTTC
NA	NA	TRBV7-4	TRBJ2-2	CASSKDTRVYTGELFF	TGTGCCAGCAGCAAGGACACCCGGGTTTACACCGGGGAGCTGTTTTTT
NA	NA	TRBV27	TRBJ2-7	CASSFWTDSSYEQYF	TGTGCCAGCAGTTTCTGGACAGACAGCTCCTACGAGCAGTACTTC
NA	NA	TRBV5-5	TRBJ2-1	CASSLDWTPNLSYNEQFF	TGTGCCAGCAGCTTGGATTGGACACCTAACCTAAGTTACAATGAGCAGTTCTTC
NA	NA	TRBV15	TRBJ2-5	CATSTTPGAKNPVSETQYF	TGTGCCACCAGCACCACCCCAGGGGCTAAAAACCCCGTATCGGAGACCCAGTACTTC
NA	TRBD2	TRBV5-4	TRBJ2-5	CASRPGLAETQYF	TGTGCCAGCAGACCGGGACTAGCGGAGACCCAGTACTTC
once	NA	TRBV12-2	TRBJ2-1	CASRLDAGSGTFYNEQFF	TGTGCAAGTCGCTTAGACGCCGGTAGCGGGACGTTCTACAATGAGCAGTTCTTC
NA	TRBD1	TRBV18	TRBJ1-1	CASSATGQGVNTEAFF	TGTGCCAGCTCAGCTACGGGACAGGGAGTGAACACTGAAGCTTTCTTT
NA	NA	TRBV11-3	TRBJ2-1	CASSLGTVSYNEQFF	TGTGCCAGCAGCTTAGGAACAGTTTCTTACAATGAGCAGTTCTTC